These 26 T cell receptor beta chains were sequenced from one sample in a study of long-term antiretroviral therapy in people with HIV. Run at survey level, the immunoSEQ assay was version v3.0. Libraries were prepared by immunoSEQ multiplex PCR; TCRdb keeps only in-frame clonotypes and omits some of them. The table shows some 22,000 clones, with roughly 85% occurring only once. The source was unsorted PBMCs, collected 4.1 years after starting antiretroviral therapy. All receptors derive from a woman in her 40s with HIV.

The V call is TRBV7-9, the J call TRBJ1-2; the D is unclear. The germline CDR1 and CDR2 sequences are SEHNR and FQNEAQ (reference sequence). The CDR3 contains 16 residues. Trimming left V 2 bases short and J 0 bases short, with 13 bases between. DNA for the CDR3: TGTGCCAGCAGCTTATCGTATGGGGTCTCTAACTATGGCTACACCTTC. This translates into CASSLSYGVSNYGYTF.

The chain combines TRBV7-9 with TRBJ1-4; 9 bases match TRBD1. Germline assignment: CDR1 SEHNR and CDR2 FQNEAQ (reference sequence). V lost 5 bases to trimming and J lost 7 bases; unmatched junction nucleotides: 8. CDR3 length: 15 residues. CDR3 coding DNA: TGTGCCAGCAGCCCGACGGACAGGGGTGGTGAAAAACTGTTTTTT. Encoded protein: CASSPTDRGGEKLFF.

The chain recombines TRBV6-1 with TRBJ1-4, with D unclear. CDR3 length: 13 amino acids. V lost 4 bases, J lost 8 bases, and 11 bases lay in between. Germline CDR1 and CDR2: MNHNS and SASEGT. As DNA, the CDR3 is TGTGCCAGCAGTGTTGTGGGAGTGGAAAAACTGTTTTTT. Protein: CASSVVGVEKLFF.

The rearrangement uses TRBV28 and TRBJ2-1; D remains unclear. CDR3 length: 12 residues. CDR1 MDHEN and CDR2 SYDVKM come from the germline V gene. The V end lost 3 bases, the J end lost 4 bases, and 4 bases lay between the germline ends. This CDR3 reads CASSFPYNEQFF. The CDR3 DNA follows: TGTGCCAGCAGTTTCCCGTACAATGAGCAGTTCTTC.

CDR3 bases: TGTGCCAGTAGTATAGGCCCATTTCTCGAGCAGTACTTC. Translated: CASSIGPFLEQYF. The chain recombines TRBV19 with TRBJ2-7, with D unclear. Trimming removed 1 base at V and 6 bases at J, with 10 bases between. Per the germline V gene, CDR1 is LNHDA and CDR2 is SQIVND (reference sequence). This CDR3 has 13 amino acids.

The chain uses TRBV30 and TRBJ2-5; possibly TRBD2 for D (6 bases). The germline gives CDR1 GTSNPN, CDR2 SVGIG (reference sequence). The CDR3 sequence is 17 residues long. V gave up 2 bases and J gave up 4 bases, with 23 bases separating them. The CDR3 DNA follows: TGTGCCTGGAGTTCCGGGGAGGTCAGGGAGGAGGGAGAGACCCAGTACTTC. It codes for CAWSSGEVREEGETQYF.

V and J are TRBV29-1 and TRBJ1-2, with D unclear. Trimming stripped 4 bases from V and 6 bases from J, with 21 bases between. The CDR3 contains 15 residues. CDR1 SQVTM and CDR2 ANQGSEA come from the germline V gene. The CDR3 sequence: CSVVPPSADPNGYTF. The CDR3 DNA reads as TGCAGCGTTGTTCCACCGTCGGCTGACCCCAATGGCTACACCTTC.

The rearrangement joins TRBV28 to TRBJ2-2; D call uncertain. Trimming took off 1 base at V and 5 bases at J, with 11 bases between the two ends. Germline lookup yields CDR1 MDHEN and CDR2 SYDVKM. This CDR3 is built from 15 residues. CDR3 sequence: CASSLSSRATGELFF. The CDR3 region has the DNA TGTGCCAGCAGTTTATCAAGTAGGGCAACCGGGGAGCTGTTTTTT. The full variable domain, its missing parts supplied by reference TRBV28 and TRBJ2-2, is DVKVTQSSRYLVKRTGEKVFLECVQDMDHENMFWYRQDPGLGLRLIYFSYDVKMKEKGDIPEGYSVSREKKERFSLILESASTNQTSMYLCASSLSSRATGELFFGEGSRLTVL.

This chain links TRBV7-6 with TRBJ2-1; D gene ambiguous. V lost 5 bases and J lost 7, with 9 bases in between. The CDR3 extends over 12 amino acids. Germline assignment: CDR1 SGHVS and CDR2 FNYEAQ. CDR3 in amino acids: CASSPGGNEQFF. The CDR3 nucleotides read TGTGCCAGCAGCCCCGGCGGAAATGAGCAGTTCTTC.

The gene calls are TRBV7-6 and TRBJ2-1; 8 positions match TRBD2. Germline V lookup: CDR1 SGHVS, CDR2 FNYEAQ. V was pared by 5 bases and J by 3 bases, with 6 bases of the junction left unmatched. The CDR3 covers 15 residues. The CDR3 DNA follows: TGTGCCAGCAGCCCCGAGGGACTAGACTACAATGAGCAGTTCTTC. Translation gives CASSPEGLDYNEQFF.

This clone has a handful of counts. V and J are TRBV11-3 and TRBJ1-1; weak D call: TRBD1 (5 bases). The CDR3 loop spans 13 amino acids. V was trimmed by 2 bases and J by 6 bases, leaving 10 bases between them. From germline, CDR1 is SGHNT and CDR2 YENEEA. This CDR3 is CASSLLGGAEAFF. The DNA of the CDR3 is TGTGCCAGCAGCTTACTGGGAGGGGCTGAAGCTTTCTTT.

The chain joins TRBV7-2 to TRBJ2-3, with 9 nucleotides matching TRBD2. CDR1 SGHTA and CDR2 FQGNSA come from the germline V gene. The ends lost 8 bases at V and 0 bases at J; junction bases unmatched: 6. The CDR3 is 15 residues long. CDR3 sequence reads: CASSGTSSSTDTQYF. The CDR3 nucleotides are TGTGCCAGCTCCGGGACTAGCAGTAGCACAGATACGCAGTATTTT.

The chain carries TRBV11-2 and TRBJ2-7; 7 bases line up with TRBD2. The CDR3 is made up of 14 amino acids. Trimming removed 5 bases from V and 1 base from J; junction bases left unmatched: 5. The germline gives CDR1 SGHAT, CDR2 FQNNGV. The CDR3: CASSLGLPSYEQYF. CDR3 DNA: TGTGCCAGCAGCCTGGGACTACCTTCCTACGAGCAGTACTTC.

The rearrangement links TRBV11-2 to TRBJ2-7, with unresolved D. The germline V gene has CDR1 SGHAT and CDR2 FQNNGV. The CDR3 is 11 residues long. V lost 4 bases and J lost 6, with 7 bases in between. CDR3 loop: CASSSSGEQYF. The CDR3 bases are TGTGCCAGCAGCTCATCAGGCGAGCAGTACTTC.

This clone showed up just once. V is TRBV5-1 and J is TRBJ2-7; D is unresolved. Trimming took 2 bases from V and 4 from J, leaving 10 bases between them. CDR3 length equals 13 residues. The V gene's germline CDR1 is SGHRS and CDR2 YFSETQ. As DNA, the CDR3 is TGCGCCAGCAGCTTCGACGGAAGTTACGAGCAGTACTTC. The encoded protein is CASSFDGSYEQYF.

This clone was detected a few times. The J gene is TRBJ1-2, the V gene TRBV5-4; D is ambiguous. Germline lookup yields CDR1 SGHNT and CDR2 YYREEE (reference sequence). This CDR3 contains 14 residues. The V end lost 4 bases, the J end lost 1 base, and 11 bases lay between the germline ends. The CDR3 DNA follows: TGTGCCAGCAGCGGGATCGGGTTTAACTATGGCTACACCTTC. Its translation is CASSGIGFNYGYTF.

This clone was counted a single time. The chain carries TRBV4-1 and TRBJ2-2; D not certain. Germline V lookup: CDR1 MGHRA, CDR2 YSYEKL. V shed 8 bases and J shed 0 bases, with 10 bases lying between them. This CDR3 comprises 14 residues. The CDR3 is CASSPVSNTGELFF. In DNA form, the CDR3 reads TGCGCCAGCTCACCCGTCTCGAACACCGGGGAGCTGTTTTTT.

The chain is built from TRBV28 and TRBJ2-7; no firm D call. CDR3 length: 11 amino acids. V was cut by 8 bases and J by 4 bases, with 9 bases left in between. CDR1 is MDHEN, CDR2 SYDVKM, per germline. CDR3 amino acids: CASHTKYEQYF. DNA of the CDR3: TGTGCCAGCCATACCAAATACGAGCAGTACTTC.

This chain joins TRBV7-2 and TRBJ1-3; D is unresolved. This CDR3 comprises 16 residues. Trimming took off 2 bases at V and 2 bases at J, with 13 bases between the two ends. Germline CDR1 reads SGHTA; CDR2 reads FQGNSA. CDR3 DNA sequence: TGTGCCAGCAGCTTATCGCCAGAGCGACCTGGAAACACCATATATTTT. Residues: CASSLSPERPGNTIYF.

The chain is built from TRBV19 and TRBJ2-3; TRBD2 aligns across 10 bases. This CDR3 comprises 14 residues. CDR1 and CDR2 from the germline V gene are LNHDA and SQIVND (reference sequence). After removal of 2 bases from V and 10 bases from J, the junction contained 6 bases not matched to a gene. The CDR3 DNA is TGTGCCAGTAGTATACTAGCGGGAGAGGACGCGCAGTATTTT. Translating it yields CASSILAGEDAQYF.

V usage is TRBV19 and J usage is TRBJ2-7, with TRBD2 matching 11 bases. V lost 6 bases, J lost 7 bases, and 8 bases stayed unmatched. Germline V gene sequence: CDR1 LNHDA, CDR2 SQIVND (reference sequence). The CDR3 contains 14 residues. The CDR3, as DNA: TGTGCCAGTAGCCTCTCTAGCGGGAGGCGGGAGCAGTACTTC. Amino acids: CASSLSSGRREQYF.

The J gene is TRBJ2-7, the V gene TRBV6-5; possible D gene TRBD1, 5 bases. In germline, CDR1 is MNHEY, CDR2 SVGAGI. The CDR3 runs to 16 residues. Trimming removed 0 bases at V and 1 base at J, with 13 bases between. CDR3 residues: CASSYSIWTMSYEQYF. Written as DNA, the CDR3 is TGTGCCAGCAGTTACTCGATCTGGACAATGTCCTACGAGCAGTACTTC.

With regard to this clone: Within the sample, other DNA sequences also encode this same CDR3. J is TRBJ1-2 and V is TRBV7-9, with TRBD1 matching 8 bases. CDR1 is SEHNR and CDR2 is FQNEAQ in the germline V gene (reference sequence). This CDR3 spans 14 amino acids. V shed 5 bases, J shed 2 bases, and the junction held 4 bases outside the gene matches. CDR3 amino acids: CASSPWTGNYGYTF. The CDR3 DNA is TGTGCCAGCAGCCCCTGGACAGGGAACTATGGCTACACCTTC.

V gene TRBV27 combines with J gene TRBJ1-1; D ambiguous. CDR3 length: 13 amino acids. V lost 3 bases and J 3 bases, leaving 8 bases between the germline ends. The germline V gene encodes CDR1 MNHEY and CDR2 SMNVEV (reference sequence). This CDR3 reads CASSLSGYTEAFF. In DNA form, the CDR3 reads TGTGCCAGCAGTTTGTCCGGGTACACTGAAGCTTTCTTT.

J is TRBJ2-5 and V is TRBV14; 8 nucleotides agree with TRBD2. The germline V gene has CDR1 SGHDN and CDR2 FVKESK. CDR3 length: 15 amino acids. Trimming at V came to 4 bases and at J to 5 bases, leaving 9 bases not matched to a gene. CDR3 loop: CASSPGLAGIETQYF. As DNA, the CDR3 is TGTGCCAGCAGCCCCGGGCTAGCGGGTATCGAGACCCAGTACTTC.

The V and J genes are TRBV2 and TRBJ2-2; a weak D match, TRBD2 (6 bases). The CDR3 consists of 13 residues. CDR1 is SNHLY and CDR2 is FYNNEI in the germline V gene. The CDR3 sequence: CAGALAMVGELFF. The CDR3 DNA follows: TGTGCAGGGGCTCTAGCGATGGTCGGGGAGCTGTTTTTT.